This T cell receptor (beta chain) was identified during a study of tumor and adjacent non-tumor tissue in lung cancer. Three rounds of nested PCR, following a modified ARM-PCR protocol, produced the TCRbeta library. TCRdb re-derived calls from the multiplex PCR reads in MiXCR, one entry per CDR3 protein. The profile shows 100,000 to 150,000 distinct CDR3 sequences, about 66% of them singletons. To note about this clonotype: The antigen is unknown.

The CDR3 consists of 17 residues. With 7 bases clipped from V and 13 bases from J, the junction kept 22 bases outside the gene matches. RNA was extracted from bulk tissue without any cell sorting. Newly diagnosed lung cancer patients had thoracic surgery in China, August–late 2014, without prior chemotherapy. Whole-study findings and limits: Patients with more diverse tumor TCRs had worse survival. Compared with tumor, normal lung showed significantly lower TCR diversity.

V is TRBV12-3 or TRBV12-4 and J is TRBJ1-6; TRBD1 matches at 7 bases. Sequencing was performed on lung tumor tissue. This receptor was obtained from a man between 25 and 39 years old with non-small cell lung cancer. In nucleotides, the CDR3 is TGTGCCAGCACCGGGACAGACCTAGGCTCCTATAATCCGCCCCTCCACTTT. The encoded protein is CASTGTDLGSYNPPLHF.